A selection of T cell receptor beta chains follows, all from one sample in a study of shared clonotypes between healthy human individuals. Data came from immunoSEQ multiplex PCR; TCRdb stores just in-frame clones and leaves some out. The sample has 2 million to 3 million clones, 93% seen once. Sequencing was done on a sample of naive CD4+ T cells from PBMCs. These receptors came from a man younger than 35 in good health. Some clones in this sample may be carry-over from other donors' samples. Each CDR3 is given with its conserved first and last residue. The D gene is left open where the match is weak. The size entry is marked missing in some rows and otherwise reads once, few, many or a size class.

v_gene: TRBV4-3
abundance: once
j_gene: TRBJ1-4
len: 17
d_gene: NA
CDR3aa: CASSSEFAQGRNEKLFF
CDR3nt: TGCGCCAGCAGCTCAGAGTTCGCACAGGGCAGGAATGAAAAACTGTTTTTT

v_gene: TRBV27
abundance: NA
j_gene: TRBJ2-7
len: 13
d_gene: NA
CDR3aa: CASSTLGGYEQYF
CDR3nt: TGTGCCAGCAGCACACTAGGGGGCTACGAGCAGTACTTC

v_gene: TRBV2
abundance: NA
j_gene: TRBJ1-2
len: 15
d_gene: NA
CDR3aa: CASSEAQGTNYGYTF
CDR3nt: TGTGCCAGCAGTGAAGCCCAGGGAACTAACTATGGCTACACCTTC

v_gene: TRBV15
abundance: NA
j_gene: TRBJ1-1
len: 13
d_gene: NA
CDR3aa: CATSRDGESEAFF
CDR3nt: TGTGCCACCAGCAGAGATGGGGAGTCTGAAGCTTTCTTT

v_gene: TRBV5-1
abundance: once
j_gene: TRBJ2-5
len: 13
d_gene: NA
CDR3aa: CASTRGEGETQYF
CDR3nt: TGCGCCAGCACGAGGGGCGAGGGAGAGACCCAGTACTTC

v_gene: TRBV6-9
abundance: NA
j_gene: TRBJ2-7
len: 14
d_gene: TRBD2
CDR3aa: CASTLSGRAYEQYF
CDR3nt: TGTGCCAGCACCCTAAGCGGGAGGGCCTACGAGCAGTACTTC

v_gene: TRBV30
abundance: few
j_gene: TRBJ1-2
len: 12
d_gene: NA
CDR3aa: CAWSPRLVGYTF
CDR3nt: TGTGCCTGGAGTCCCAGGTTGGTTGGCTACACCTTC

v_gene: TRBV19
abundance: few
j_gene: TRBJ1-1
len: 14
d_gene: NA
CDR3aa: CASSTQERSTEAFF
CDR3nt: TGTGCCAGTAGTACACAGGAGAGGTCCACTGAAGCTTTCTTT

v_gene: TRBV28
abundance: once
j_gene: TRBJ2-7
len: 15
d_gene: TRBD1
CDR3aa: CASKHPDRGHYEQYF
CDR3nt: TGTGCCAGCAAACACCCGGACAGGGGGCACTACGAGCAGTACTTC

v_gene: TRBV21-1
abundance: NA
j_gene: TRBJ2-3
len: 17
d_gene: NA
CDR3aa: CASSKAGGSGLSDTQYF
CDR3nt: TGTGCCAGCAGCAAAGCCGGGGGCAGCGGTTTGTCAGATACGCAGTATTTT

v_gene: TRBV15
abundance: NA
j_gene: TRBJ2-7
len: 13
d_gene: NA
CDR3aa: CATSRTQGYEQYF
CDR3nt: TGTGCCACCAGCAGAACCCAAGGGTACGAGCAGTACTTC

v_gene: TRBV6-5
abundance: NA
j_gene: TRBJ1-6
len: 15
d_gene: NA
CDR3aa: CASSYSTQGTSPLHF
CDR3nt: TGTGCCAGCAGTTACTCAACACAGGGTACTTCACCCCTCCACTTT

v_gene: TRBV25-1
abundance: NA
j_gene: TRBJ1-1
len: 14
d_gene: TRBD1
CDR3aa: CASSERTGNTEAFF
CDR3nt: TGTGCCAGCAGTGAACGGACAGGGAACACTGAAGCTTTCTTT

v_gene: TRBV29-1
abundance: few
j_gene: TRBJ2-7
len: 16
d_gene: TRBD2
CDR3aa: CSVEDFSGSDGDEQYF
CDR3nt: TGCAGCGTTGAAGACTTTAGCGGGAGCGACGGCGACGAGCAGTACTTC

v_gene: TRBV28
abundance: NA
j_gene: TRBJ1-2
len: 15
d_gene: NA
CDR3aa: CASAETGGQSYGYTF
CDR3nt: TGTGCCAGCGCCGAGACCGGGGGTCAGAGTTATGGCTACACCTTC

v_gene: TRBV29-1
abundance: NA
j_gene: TRBJ2-5
len: 11
d_gene: TRBD1
CDR3aa: CSGSEGATQYF
CDR3nt: TGCAGCGGGAGCGAGGGGGCGACCCAGTACTTC

v_gene: TRBV4-1
abundance: NA
j_gene: TRBJ1-5
len: 18
d_gene: NA
CDR3aa: CASSQDPPRGRNNQPQHF
CDR3nt: TGCGCCAGCAGCCAAGATCCGCCGAGGGGGAGGAATAATCAGCCCCAGCATTTT

v_gene: TRBV28
abundance: NA
j_gene: TRBJ2-5
len: 15
d_gene: TRBD2
CDR3aa: CASSTGGVRKETQYF
CDR3nt: TGTGCCAGCAGTACCGGGGGGGTCAGGAAAGAGACCCAGTACTTC

v_gene: TRBV28
abundance: NA
j_gene: TRBJ2-6
len: 15
d_gene: NA
CDR3aa: CASSPNRAGANVLTF
CDR3nt: TGTGCCAGCAGCCCTAACAGGGCTGGGGCCAACGTCCTGACTTTC

v_gene: TRBV30
abundance: NA
j_gene: TRBJ1-4
len: 13
d_gene: NA
CDR3aa: CAWSSGGYEKLFF
CDR3nt: TGTGCCTGGAGCTCGGGGGGTTATGAAAAACTGTTTTTT

v_gene: TRBV4-2
abundance: once
j_gene: TRBJ1-2
len: 15
d_gene: TRBD1
CDR3aa: CASSQSRQGPIGYTF
CDR3nt: TGTGCCAGCAGCCAATCGCGACAGGGGCCCATCGGCTACACCTTC

v_gene: TRBV19
abundance: NA
j_gene: TRBJ1-5
len: 15
d_gene: NA
CDR3aa: CASSIGSYSNQPQHF
CDR3nt: TGTGCCAGTAGTATAGGCAGCTATAGCAATCAGCCCCAGCATTTT

v_gene: TRBV6-6
abundance: NA
j_gene: TRBJ1-1
len: 13
d_gene: NA
CDR3aa: CASNIRLNTEAFF
CDR3nt: TGTGCCAGCAATATACGATTGAACACTGAAGCTTTCTTT

v_gene: TRBV10-2
abundance: NA
j_gene: TRBJ2-2
len: 16
d_gene: TRBD1
CDR3aa: CASVTTYRGNTGELFF
CDR3nt: TGCGCCAGTGTAACCACCTACAGGGGTAACACCGGGGAGCTGTTTTTT

v_gene: TRBV19
abundance: NA
j_gene: TRBJ2-1
len: 16
d_gene: TRBD2
CDR3aa: CASSILTSGRPGEQFF
CDR3nt: TGTGCCAGTAGTATTCTGACTAGCGGGAGGCCAGGGGAGCAGTTCTTC

v_gene: TRBV7-9
abundance: NA
j_gene: TRBJ1-1
len: 15
d_gene: NA
CDR3aa: CASSLLSGRDTEAFF
CDR3nt: TGTGCCAGCAGCTTGTTGTCAGGGCGGGACACTGAAGCTTTCTTT

v_gene: TRBV5-6
abundance: NA
j_gene: TRBJ1-2
len: 14
d_gene: NA
CDR3aa: CASTPTGGTYGYTF
CDR3nt: TGTGCCAGCACCCCAACTGGGGGGACCTATGGCTACACCTTC

v_gene: TRBV29-1
abundance: NA
j_gene: TRBJ2-1
len: 16
d_gene: NA
CDR3aa: CSIFFGLGSTYNEQFF
CDR3nt: TGCAGCATTTTTTTCGGGCTCGGGAGTACTTACAATGAGCAGTTCTTC

v_gene: TRBV5-1
abundance: NA
j_gene: TRBJ1-5
len: 16
d_gene: TRBD1
CDR3aa: CASSSGTGGSNQPQHF
CDR3nt: TGCGCCAGCAGCTCGGGGACAGGGGGTAGCAATCAGCCCCAGCATTTT

v_gene: TRBV27
abundance: NA
j_gene: TRBJ1-5
len: 14
d_gene: NA
CDR3aa: CASPKWHSNQPQHF
CDR3nt: TGTGCCAGCCCCAAGTGGCATTCCAATCAGCCCCAGCATTTT

v_gene: TRBV5-3
abundance: NA
j_gene: TRBJ2-2
len: 17
d_gene: TRBD1
CDR3aa: CARSPPGQGSNTGELFF
CDR3nt: TGTGCCAGAAGCCCCCCGGGACAGGGTTCCAACACCGGGGAGCTGTTTTTT

v_gene: TRBV4-1
abundance: NA
j_gene: TRBJ1-2
len: 16
d_gene: NA
CDR3aa: CASSQTKGRVSGGYTF
CDR3nt: TGCGCCAGCAGCCAAACTAAGGGCAGGGTTTCGGGTGGCTACACCTTC

v_gene: TRBV19
abundance: NA
j_gene: TRBJ1-5
len: 13
d_gene: NA
CDR3aa: CASSATEVQPQHF
CDR3nt: TGTGCCAGTAGTGCGACAGAAGTACAGCCCCAGCATTTT

v_gene: TRBV18
abundance: NA
j_gene: TRBJ1-1
len: 14
d_gene: NA
CDR3aa: CASSREQGNTEAFF
CDR3nt: TGTGCCAGCTCACGGGAACAGGGGAACACTGAAGCTTTCTTT

v_gene: TRBV5-4
abundance: NA
j_gene: TRBJ2-7
len: 16
d_gene: TRBD2
CDR3aa: CASSRGTSGTGDEQYF
CDR3nt: TGTGCCAGCAGCCGCGGGACTAGCGGGACGGGGGACGAGCAGTACTTC

v_gene: TRBV5-1
abundance: NA
j_gene: TRBJ2-3
len: 15
d_gene: NA
CDR3aa: CASSLASHVTDTQYF
CDR3nt: TGCGCCAGCAGCTTGGCGTCACATGTCACAGATACGCAGTATTTT

v_gene: TRBV6-1
abundance: NA
j_gene: TRBJ2-2
len: 13
d_gene: NA
CDR3aa: CASSQGYDGELFF
CDR3nt: TGTGCCAGCAGTCAGGGGTACGACGGGGAGCTGTTTTTT